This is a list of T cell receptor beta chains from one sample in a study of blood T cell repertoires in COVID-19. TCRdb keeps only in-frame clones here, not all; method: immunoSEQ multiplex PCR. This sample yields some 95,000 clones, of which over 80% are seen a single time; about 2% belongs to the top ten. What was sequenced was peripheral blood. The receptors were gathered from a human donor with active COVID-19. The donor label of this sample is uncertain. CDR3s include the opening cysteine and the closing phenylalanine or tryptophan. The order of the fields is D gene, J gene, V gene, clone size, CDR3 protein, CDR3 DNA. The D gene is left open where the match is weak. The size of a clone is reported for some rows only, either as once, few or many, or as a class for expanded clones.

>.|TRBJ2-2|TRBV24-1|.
CATSDAQVTGELFF
TGTGCCACCAGTGACGCACAGGTGACCGGGGAGCTGTTTTTT
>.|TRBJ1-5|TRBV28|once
CASSLSGDNSNQPQHF
TGTGCCAGCAGTTTATCCGGGGATAATAGCAATCAGCCCCAGCATTTT
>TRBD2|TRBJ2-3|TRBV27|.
CASSIGTSGEDTQYF
TGTGCCAGCAGTATTGGGACTAGCGGGGAAGATACGCAGTATTTT
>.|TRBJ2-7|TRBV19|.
CASSLIGQVTGSYEQYF
TGTGCCAGTAGTCTAATAGGGCAGGTAACAGGGTCCTACGAGCAGTACTTC
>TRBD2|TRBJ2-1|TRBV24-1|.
CATSDPRQAGGLGEQFF
TGTGCCACCAGTGATCCCCGGCAAGCGGGAGGCTTGGGTGAGCAGTTCTTC
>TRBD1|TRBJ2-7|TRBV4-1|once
CVSSQEGDRGYEQYF
TGCGTCAGCAGCCAAGAAGGCGACAGGGGCTACGAGCAGTACTTC
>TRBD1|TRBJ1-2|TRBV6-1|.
CASSDVGTGVSGYTF
TGTGCCAGCAGTGACGTTGGGACAGGGGTCTCTGGCTACACCTTC
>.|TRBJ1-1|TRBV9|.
CASSPRDLNTEAFF
TGTGCCAGCAGCCCAAGGGACTTGAACACTGAAGCTTTCTTT
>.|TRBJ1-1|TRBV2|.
CASGGEANTEAFF
TGTGCCAGTGGGGGGGAGGCGAACACTGAAGCTTTCTTT
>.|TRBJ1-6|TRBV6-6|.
CASSYLGQGGSPLHF
TGTGCCAGCAGTTACTTGGGGCAGGGCGGCTCACCCCTCCACTTT
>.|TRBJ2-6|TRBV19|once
CASSIWQRSGANVLTF
TGTGCCAGTAGTATTTGGCAGCGGTCTGGGGCCAACGTCCTGACTTTC
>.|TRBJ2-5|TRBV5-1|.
CASSLSGVGETQYF
TGCGCCAGCAGCTTGTCGGGGGTCGGGGAGACCCAGTACTTC
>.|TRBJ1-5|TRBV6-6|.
CASSYPAPGGTQPQHF
TGTGCCAGCAGTTACCCAGCTCCCGGAGGGACTCAGCCCCAGCATTTT
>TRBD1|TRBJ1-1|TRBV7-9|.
CASSLGVKGAEAFF
TGTGCCAGCAGCTTAGGGGTCAAGGGGGCGGAAGCTTTCTTT
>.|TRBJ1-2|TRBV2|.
CASKEEQGPYGYTF
TGTGCCAGCAAGGAAGAGCAGGGGCCCTATGGCTACACCTTC
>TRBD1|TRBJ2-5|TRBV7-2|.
CASSFGSGGAETQYF
TGTGCCAGCAGCTTCGGGTCAGGGGGCGCGGAGACCCAGTACTTC
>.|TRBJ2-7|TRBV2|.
CASDFGGAEQYF
TGTGCCAGTGACTTCGGGGGTGCGGAGCAGTACTTC
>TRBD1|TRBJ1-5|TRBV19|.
CASSSRGRSNQPQHF
TGTGCCAGTAGTAGCAGGGGGCGAAGCAATCAGCCCCAGCATTTT
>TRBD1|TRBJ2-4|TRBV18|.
CASSPRQTGANLYF
TGTGCCAGCTCACCTCGTCAGACAGGGGCGAATTTGTACTTC
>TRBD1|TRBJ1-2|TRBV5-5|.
CASSRQGINYGYTF
TGTGCCAGCAGCCGACAGGGGATCAACTATGGCTACACCTTC
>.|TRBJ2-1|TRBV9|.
CASSVEAGASSYNEQFF
TGTGCCAGCAGCGTCGAAGCAGGGGCGAGCTCCTACAATGAGCAGTTCTTC
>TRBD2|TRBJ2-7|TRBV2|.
CASSFTGLAIYEQYF
TGTGCCAGCAGTTTTACGGGACTAGCGATATACGAGCAGTACTTC
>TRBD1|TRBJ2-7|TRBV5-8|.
CASSPKGQGNYEQYF
TGTGCCAGCAGCCCAAAGGGACAGGGTAACTACGAGCAGTACTTC
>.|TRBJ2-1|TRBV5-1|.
CASSIRVGETGGQFF
TGCGCCAGCAGCATCCGGGTCGGGGAAACGGGCGGGCAGTTCTTC
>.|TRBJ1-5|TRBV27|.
CASSSYGSGNQPQHF
TGTGCCAGCAGTTCTTATGGCAGCGGCAATCAGCCCCAGCATTTT
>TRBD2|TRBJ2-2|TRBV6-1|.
CASSDGLAGAGELFF
TGTGCCAGCAGTGACGGACTAGCGGGGGCCGGGGAGCTGTTTTTT
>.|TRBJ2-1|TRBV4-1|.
CASSQGAWGGEQFF
TGCGCCAGCAGCCAAGGAGCCTGGGGCGGTGAGCAGTTCTTC
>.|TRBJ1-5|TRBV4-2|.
CASSQERRVRDHRPQHF
TGTGCCAGCAGCCAGGAACGGCGGGTCAGAGACCATCGACCCCAGCATTTT
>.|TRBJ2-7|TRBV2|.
CASSSGQKNYEQYF
TGTGCCAGCAGCTCCGGACAGAAAAACTACGAGCAGTACTTC
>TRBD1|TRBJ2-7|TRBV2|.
CASRGGQGINEQYF
TGTGCCAGCAGAGGGGGACAGGGAATTAACGAGCAGTACTTC
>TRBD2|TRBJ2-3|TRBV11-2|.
CASSREGGTDTQYF
TGTGCCAGCAGCCGGGAGGGGGGGACAGATACGCAGTATTTT
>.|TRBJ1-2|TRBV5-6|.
CASSRDGGNYGYTF
TGTGCCAGCAGCCGGGATGGGGGGAACTATGGCTACACCTTC
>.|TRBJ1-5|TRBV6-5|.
CASSYSRDSNQPQHF
TGTGCCAGCAGTTACTCACGGGATAGCAATCAGCCCCAGCATTTT
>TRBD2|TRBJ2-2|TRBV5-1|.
CASSFRAAGDPNTGELFF
TGCGCCAGCAGCTTTAGGGCGGCGGGGGATCCGAACACCGGGGAGCTGTTTTTT
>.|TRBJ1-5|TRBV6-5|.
CASSLSHPVQPQHF
TGTGCCAGCAGCCTCTCTCACCCGGTCCAGCCCCAGCATTTT
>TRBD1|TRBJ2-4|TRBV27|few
CASSEGQVGNIQYF
TGTGCCAGCAGTGAGGGACAGGTGGGAAACATTCAGTACTTC
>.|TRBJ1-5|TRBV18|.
CASSPHPGGVSPKSNQPQHF
TGTGCCAGCTCACCCCATCCCGGGGGGGTAAGCCCCAAAAGCAATCAGCCCCAGCATTTT
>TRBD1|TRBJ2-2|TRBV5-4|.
CAIENQGARTGELFF
TGTGCCATCGAAAATCAGGGGGCGAGAACCGGGGAGCTGTTTTTT
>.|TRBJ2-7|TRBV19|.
CASSIVGAEQYF
TGTGCCAGTAGTATAGTGGGGGCCGAGCAGTACTTC
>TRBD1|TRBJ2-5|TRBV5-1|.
CASTPGTGGETQYF
TGCGCCAGCACCCCCGGGACAGGGGGAGAGACCCAGTACTTC
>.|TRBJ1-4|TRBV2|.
CASKQDRTNEKLFF
TGTGCCAGCAAGCAGGACAGAACTAATGAAAAACTGTTTTTT
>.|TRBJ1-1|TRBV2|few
CASSQRAEAFF
TGTGCCAGTTCACAGCGGGCTGAAGCTTTCTTT
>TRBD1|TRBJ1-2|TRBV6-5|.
CASSTGTGRGYTF
TGTGCCAGCAGTACCGGGACAGGGAGGGGCTACACCTTC
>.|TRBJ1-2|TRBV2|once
CASSEFPQSGYTF
TGTGCCAGCAGTGAATTCCCCCAGTCTGGCTACACCTTC
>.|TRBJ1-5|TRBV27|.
CASSLSGGLRNQSQHF
TGTGCCAGCAGTTTATCCGGGGGGTTGCGCAATCAGTCCCAGCATTTT
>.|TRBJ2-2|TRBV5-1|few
CASSLGQAVFGELFF
TGCGCCAGCAGCTTGGGACAGGCCGTTTTCGGGGAGCTGTTTTTT
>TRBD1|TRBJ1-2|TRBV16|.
CASSLNTGTGQDGYTF
TGTGCCAGCAGCCTTAACACCGGGACAGGGCAGGATGGCTACACCTTC
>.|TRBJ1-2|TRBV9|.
CASSERGLDGYTF
TGTGCCAGCAGCGAAAGGGGGTTAGATGGCTACACCTTC
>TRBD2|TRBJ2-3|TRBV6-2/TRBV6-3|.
CASSSPRSGVSTDTQYF
TGTGCCAGCAGTTCCCCCCGTAGCGGGGTTAGCACAGATACGCAGTATTTT
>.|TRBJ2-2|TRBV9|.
CASSVARAGELFF
TGTGCCAGCAGCGTAGCCAGGGCCGGGGAGCTGTTTTTT
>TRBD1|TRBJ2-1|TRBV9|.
CASSAGTEYNEQFF
TGTGCCAGCAGCGCCGGGACAGAGTACAATGAGCAGTTCTTC
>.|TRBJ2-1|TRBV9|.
CASSVAGLNEQFF
TGTGCCAGCAGCGTAGCAGGGCTCAATGAGCAGTTCTTC
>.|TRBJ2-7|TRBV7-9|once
CASSPPLAQGSEQYF
TGTGCCAGCAGCCCCCCCCTGGCCCAGGGGAGTGAGCAGTACTTC
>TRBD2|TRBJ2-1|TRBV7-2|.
CASSSGLAGVNEQFF
TGTGCCAGCAGCTCGGGACTAGCGGGGGTCAATGAGCAGTTCTTC
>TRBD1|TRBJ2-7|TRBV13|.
CASSSPGQGAYEQYF
TGTGCCAGCAGCTCACCGGGACAGGGGGCCTACGAGCAGTACTTC
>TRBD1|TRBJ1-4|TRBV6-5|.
CASRTGAGDEKLFF
TGTGCCAGCCGGACAGGGGCTGGGGATGAAAAACTGTTTTTT
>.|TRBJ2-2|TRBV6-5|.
CASSPGLWQWELFF
TGTGCCAGCAGCCCCGGACTCTGGCAGTGGGAGCTGTTTTTT
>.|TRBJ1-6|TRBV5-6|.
CASSLIETEFPLHF
TGTGCCAGCAGCTTGATAGAGACAGAATTCCCCCTCCACTTT
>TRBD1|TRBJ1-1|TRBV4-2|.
CASSQRTGIEAFF
TGTGCCAGCAGCCAAAGGACAGGGATTGAAGCTTTCTTT
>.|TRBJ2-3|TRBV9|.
CASSVGREGDTQYF
TGTGCCAGCAGCGTAGGGAGGGAAGGAGATACGCAGTATTTT